The 11 T cell receptor beta chains below were found in one sample sequenced in a study of blood T cell repertoires in COVID-19. The data were produced by immunoSEQ multiplex PCR, yet TCRdb's version contains in-frame clones alone and is incomplete. The table includes roughly 97,000 clones, 76% detected once. The sample was peripheral blood. These receptors were taken from a man between 65 and 79 years old with acute or convalescent COVID-19.

This chain connects TRBV2 to TRBJ1-5, with 8 positions matching TRBD1. CDR3 length: 14 residues. Germline CDR1 and CDR2: SNHLY and FYNNEI. The V gene end was trimmed by 5 bases and the J gene end by 3 bases; junction bases not matched to a gene: 3. CDR3 protein: CASSLDRDNQPQHF. The CDR3 DNA sequence: TGTGCCAGCAGTCTGGACAGGGACAATCAGCCCCAGCATTTT.

V gene TRBV5-1 combines with J gene TRBJ1-1, with D unclear. The V gene lost 0 bases and the J gene lost 6 bases, with 18 bases spanning the gap. Germline V gene data show CDR1 as SGHRS and CDR2 as YFSETQ. There are 16 residues in the CDR3. The CDR3 sequence: CASSLDPPSGSSEAFF. In nucleotides, the CDR3 is TGCGCCAGCAGCTTGGACCCACCTTCGGGGTCTTCTGAAGCTTTCTTT.

The chain combines TRBV28 with TRBJ2-3; D unclear. Germline assignment: CDR1 MDHEN and CDR2 SYDVKM. Trimming removed 5 bases from V and 1 base from J, with 4 bases in between. The CDR3 totals 12 residues. CDR3 DNA sequence: TGTGCCAGCAGTACAGGCACAGATACGCAGTATTTT. Translated: CASSTGTDTQYF.

The V and J genes are TRBV4-1 and TRBJ1-4, with D perhaps matching TRBD1 (5 bases). Germline lookup yields CDR1 MGHRA and CDR2 YSYEKL. The length of the CDR3 is 15 residues. Trimming took off 0 bases at V and 8 bases at J, with 13 bases between the two ends. The chain's CDR3 is CASSQEGRLGEKLFF. As DNA, the CDR3 is TGCGCCAGCAGCCAAGAGGGGCGCTTGGGGGAAAAACTGTTTTTT.

This chain joins TRBV2 and TRBJ1-3, with a possible D match to TRBD1 (6 bases). The CDR3 consists of 13 residues. V lost 11 bases to trimming and J lost 4 bases, with 15 bases between them. CDR1 is SNHLY, CDR2 FYNNEI, per germline. The CDR3 region is CALAGDTGNTIYF. The CDR3 nucleotides are TGTGCCCTGGCCGGGGACACGGGAAACACCATATATTTT.

The chain employs TRBV30 and TRBJ2-1; D perhaps matches TRBD2 (6 bases). Trimming stripped 1 base from V and 10 bases from J, with 14 bases between. This CDR3 comprises 13 residues. Germline CDR1 GTSNPN, CDR2 SVGIG (reference sequence). The CDR3 nucleotides are TGTGCCTGGAGTGGACTTACAGGAGGGGAGCAGTTCTTC. Amino acid sequence: CAWSGLTGGEQFF.

The chain carries TRBV24-1 and TRBJ1-5; 7 positions match TRBD1. CDR1 and CDR2 (germline): KGHDR, SFDVKD. V shed 5 bases and J 1 base; nucleotides not matched to a gene: 4. The CDR3 loop spans 15 amino acids. The CDR3, as DNA: TGTGCCACCAGTGCGGCCAGGGGGAGCAATCAGCCCCAGCATTTT. Translation: CATSAARGSNQPQHF.

The chain joins TRBV5-1 to TRBJ2-2; maybe TRBD1 (6 bases). The CDR3 totals 14 residues. The germline V gene encodes CDR1 SGHRS and CDR2 YFSETQ. V dropped 3 bases and J dropped 1 base, with 7 bases sitting between them. CDR3 nucleotides: TGCGCCAGCAGCTACAGGGAGAACACCGGGGAGCTGTTTTTT. It specifies CASSYRENTGELFF.

This clone was recorded a few times. V is TRBV7-8 and J is TRBJ2-1, with D uncertain. The CDR3 is 15 amino acids. The V end lost 1 base, the J end lost 0 bases, and 7 bases lay between the germline ends. CDR1 is SGHVS and CDR2 is FQNEAQ in the germline V gene. Here the CDR3 reads CASSLGESSYNEQFF. The CDR3 region has the DNA TGTGCCAGCAGCTTAGGAGAGAGCTCCTACAATGAGCAGTTCTTC.

The genes are TRBV5-1 and TRBJ2-2, with TRBD1 matching 8 bases. Looked up from germline, CDR1 is SGHRS and CDR2 is YFSETQ. V lost 4 bases to trimming and J lost 0 bases; unmatched junction nucleotides: 5. The CDR3 is made up of 16 amino acids. CDR3 bases: TGCGCCAGCAGCCGCGGGACAGGCGCGAACACCGGGGAGCTGTTTTTT. Translated: CASSRGTGANTGELFF.

The chain couples TRBV7-2 to TRBJ1-2, with D perhaps TRBD1 (5 bases). V lost 1 base and J 2 bases, leaving 14 bases between the germline ends. Germline V lookup: CDR1 SGHTA, CDR2 FQGNSA. This CDR3 is 16 amino acids long. CDR3 region: CASSLDGGGSNYGYTF. The CDR3 DNA follows: TGTGCCAGCAGCTTAGATGGCGGGGGATCGAACTATGGCTACACCTTC.